These T cell receptor beta chains were read from a single sample in a study of PD-L1 blockade in urothelial cancer. The table came from immunoSEQ multiplex PCR; TCRdb's copy has only in-frame clones and leaves some out. The sample yields 50,000 to 65,000 clones, around 81% seen once. The sample consisted of PBMCs, taken around atezolizumab (anti-PD-L1) treatment. These TCRs come from an older man with urothelial cancer. Both conserved end residues are part of each CDR3. The order of the fields is V gene, CDR3 protein.

>TRBV7-6
CASSSLGGDTEAFF
>TRBV18
CASSPTSGRAAEQYF
>TRBV7-9
CASSPQSGTGTYEQYF
>TRBV9
CASSARGGVYNEQFF
>TRBV6-1
CASRQELAGELFF
>TRBV18
CASSPRSGRTEAFF
>TRBV15
CATSAHRDPTEAFF
>TRBV15
CATSANAGYEQYF
>TRBV2
CASSEQQGAVQPQHF
>TRBV29-1
CSVDNRGGDEQYF
>TRBV29-1
CSVEDPPGTDTQYF
>TRBV5-8
CASSSDRVSGEQYF
>TRBV19
CASQTQGRSNQPQHF
>TRBV7-2
CASSLAAGGLNTEAFF
>TRBV4-2
CASSQPGGWETQYF
>TRBV15
CATSREGPYYGYTF
>TRBV7-2
CASSLAFDRMSGVQQYF
>TRBV5-1
CASSLSASGRDTQYF
>TRBV30
CAWTYREGGKNIQYF
>TRBV28
CASRGGVQRNIQYF
>TRBV19
CASSSRTANTGELFF
>TRBV4-1
CASSRVGLVYNEQFF
>TRBV6-5
CASSYAPNTEAFF
>TRBV5-4
CASSGEVYGGETQYF
>TRBV6-5
CASSYSAGMNTEAFF
>TRBV6-5
CASSYSGRGYEQYF
>TRBV2
CASSGTSGMDEQFF
>TRBV7-9
CASSLTGGGYNEQFF
>TRBV7-2
CASSSSGVNTGELFF